These T cell receptor beta chains were read from a single sample in a study of T cell responses to AZD1222 COVID-19 vaccine. Libraries were prepared by immunoSEQ multiplex PCR; TCRdb keeps only in-frame clonotypes and omits some of them. Here the sample spans 95,000 or so clones, around nine tenths being singletons. The sequences come from peripheral blood, collected on day 0 of AZD1222 vaccination. These receptors were taken from an adult in good health. The CDR3 runs from the conserved cysteine through the conserved F or W. A D gene is named only where the DNA matches it firmly. Rows may omit the clone size; those that give it use once, few, many or a size class.

TRBJ1-2	TRBV6-5	.	.	TGTGCCAGCAGTTACGAACAGCTTTATGGCTACACCTTC	CASSYEQLYGYTF
TRBJ1-2	TRBV19	.	.	TGTGCCAGTAGTATATCCGCAACCGACTCACCCTATGGCTACACCTTC	CASSISATDSPYGYTF
TRBJ2-3	TRBV19	.	.	TGTGCCAGTAGTATGGACCAGGGAGATACGCAGTATTTT	CASSMDQGDTQYF
TRBJ1-6	TRBV28	.	.	TGTGCCAGCAGCCTCGCTGGGACCTCCTATAATTCACCCCTCCACTTT	CASSLAGTSYNSPLHF
TRBJ2-2	TRBV7-2	.	.	TGTGCCAGCAGCTTAGGGACTACAGCGAACACCGGGGAGCTGTTTTTT	CASSLGTTANTGELFF
TRBJ1-3	TRBV10-3	.	.	TGTGCCATCAGTGAGTCGAATGCCATCTCTGGAAACACCATATATTTT	CAISESNAISGNTIYF
TRBJ1-2	TRBV12-3/TRBV12-4	.	TRBD1	TGTGCCAGCAGTCGGACAGGCCCTTATGGCTACACCTTC	CASSRTGPYGYTF
TRBJ2-3	TRBV10-1	.	TRBD1	TGCGCCAGCAGACTCGGACAGGGGGCAGGAGATACGCAGTATTTT	CASRLGQGAGDTQYF
TRBJ1-2	TRBV6-2/TRBV6-3	.	TRBD1	TGTGCCAGCAGTTACGGGGAAGGGGGCAATCGGAGGAGCTACACCTTC	CASSYGEGGNRRSYTF
TRBJ2-7	TRBV5-1	.	TRBD1	TGCGCCAGCAGCGCGACGGGACAGGTTTACGAGCAGTACTTC	CASSATGQVYEQYF
TRBJ1-6	TRBV11-2	.	.	TGTGCCAGCAGCTTGACGGGAGTCAGCGGTGCACCCCTCCACTTT	CASSLTGVSGAPLHF
TRBJ2-7	TRBV15	once	TRBD2	TGTGCCACCAGCAGAGAAGGGACTAGCGGGGGCCTCGCCTACGAGCAGTACTTC	CATSREGTSGGLAYEQYF
TRBJ1-1	TRBV13	.	.	TGTGCCAGCAGCTTGGGGGCGAGGAACACTGAAGCTTTCTTT	CASSLGARNTEAFF
TRBJ2-1	TRBV2	.	.	TGTGCCAGCAGACAAGAGGGTGAGCAGTTCTTC	CASRQEGEQFF